The 26 T cell receptor beta chains in this list originate from one sample, sequenced in a study of early stage breast cancer tumors. Repertoires were generated with immunoSEQ multiplex PCR, while TCRdb's copy carries only in-frame clones and drops some. The profile shows 30,000 to 40,000 clones, 70% to 80% of them singletons. Sequencing was carried out using blood. These receptors came from a person aged 55 to 70 with breast cancer.

V usage is TRBV28 and J usage is TRBJ1-2; D is uncertain. CDR3 size: 13 residues. Deletions cut 2 bases from V and 5 bases from J, with 9 bases between. Germline V gene sequence: CDR1 MDHEN, CDR2 SYDVKM. For the CDR3, the DNA is TGTGCCAGCAGTTTAAGGCGACGTTATGGCTACACCTTC. Its protein product is CASSLRRRYGYTF.

The chain carries TRBV7-3 and TRBJ2-5, with TRBD2 identical over 8 bases. The CDR3 is 18 amino acids. The V and J ends lost 1 base and 0 bases, in that order; junction bases with no gene match: 10. Germline values: CDR1 SGHTA, CDR2 FQGTGA. The CDR3 nucleotides are TGTGCCAGCAGCTTAAATGGGGGGGCTAGCGGGTACCAAGAGACCCAGTACTTC. Translated, it gives CASSLNGGASGYQETQYF.

This chain links TRBV5-4 with TRBJ1-4; no firm D call. The CDR3 covers 17 residues. Germline V gives CDR1 SGHNT, CDR2 YYREEE (reference sequence). The V end lost 2 bases, the J end lost 5 bases, and 19 bases lay between the germline ends. The CDR3 sequence is CASSFMVVRGRNEKLFF. In DNA, the CDR3 is TGTGCCAGCAGCTTTATGGTCGTAAGAGGACGAAATGAAAAACTGTTTTTT.

This sequence joins TRBV19 and TRBJ1-2; 8 bases are a match to TRBD1. Germline CDR1 and CDR2: LNHDA and SQIVND (reference sequence). V gave up 1 base and J gave up 5 bases; unmatched junction bases: 0. The length of the CDR3 is 13 residues. The CDR3 spells CASSIGQGYGYTF. CDR3 coding DNA: TGTGCCAGTAGTATAGGACAGGGGTATGGCTACACCTTC.

This clone was counted between two and nine times. The chain combines TRBV6-5 with TRBJ1-3, with D unclear. Trimming stripped 8 bases from V and 3 bases from J, with 11 bases between. CDR1 is MNHEY, CDR2 SVGAGI, per germline. The CDR3 totals 13 residues. The CDR3 DNA is TGTGCCAGCGCCACGGCAGGTGGAAACACCATATATTTT. It codes for CASATAGGNTIYF.

The sample holds a few counts of this clone. The chain recombines TRBV10-3 with TRBJ1-5, with a possible D match to TRBD1 (5 bases). The CDR3 runs to 15 residues. V was cut by 10 bases and J by 7 bases, with 23 bases left in between. Germline V gene lookup returns CDR1 ENHRY and CDR2 SYGVKD. The CDR3 nucleotides read TGTGCCACCCAAACGGGGACGGGGGTTAGCCAGCCCCAGCATTTT. It translates to CATQTGTGVSQPQHF.

This clone was counted between two and nine times. Distinct nucleotide sequences in the sample also encode this CDR3. This chain connects TRBV6-5 to TRBJ2-7, with TRBD1 matching 9 bases. Trimming took 1 base from V and 3 from J; bases not matched to a gene: 1. The V gene's germline CDR1 is MNHEY and CDR2 SVGAGI. The CDR3 is made up of 14 amino acids. The CDR3 region is CASSYLGQGYEQYF. The CDR3, as DNA: TGTGCCAGCAGTTACTTGGGACAGGGCTACGAGCAGTACTTC.

The CDR3 here is CASSSPGRNNEQFF. The CDR3 DNA reads TGTGCCAGCAGCTCCCCGGGTAGAAACAATGAGCAGTTCTTC. The chain couples TRBV11-3 to TRBJ2-1; D gene unclear. V lost 4 bases and J lost 5, with 12 bases in between. The CDR3 length is 14 residues. Per the germline V gene, CDR1 is SGHNT and CDR2 is YENEEA.

The sample holds one count of this clone. The rearrangement links TRBV7-2 to TRBJ2-3; D might be TRBD2 (7 bases). Between the trimmed V and J ends, which lost 3 bases and 4 bases, there was a span of 11 bases. The CDR3 sequence is 14 residues long. Germline V lookup: CDR1 SGHTA, CDR2 FQGNSA. CDR3 in DNA: TGTGCCAGCAGCTTTGGAGGGGGGGCAGATACGCAGTATTTT. It translates to CASSFGGGADTQYF. Full variable domain (remainder filled in from reference TRBV7-2 and TRBJ2-3): GAGVSQSPSNKVTEKGKDVELRCDPISGHTALYWYRQSLGQGLEFLIYFQGNSAPDKSGLPSDRFSAERTGGSVSTLTIQRTQQEDSAVYLCASSFGGGADTQYFGPGTRLTVL.

The rearrangement links TRBV7-9 to TRBJ1-2, with TRBD1 matching over 10 bases. Germline V gene data show CDR1 as SEHNR and CDR2 as FQNEAQ (reference sequence). The junction had 6 bases not matched to a gene; V was cut back by 3 bases and J by 2 bases. CDR3 length: 16 residues. The CDR3 reads CASSLGGTGANYGYTF. The CDR3 bases are TGTGCCAGCAGCTTGGGGGGGACAGGGGCAAACTATGGCTACACCTTC.

The chain employs TRBV5-8 and TRBJ2-7, with 8 bases identical to TRBD1. CDR1 and CDR2 (germline): SGHTS, YDEGEE. V was clipped by 1 base and J by 6 bases; unmatched bases: 6. This CDR3 region has 14 residues. CDR3 region: CASSLKGTGGEQYF. The CDR3 coding sequence is TGTGCCAGCAGCTTGAAAGGCACAGGGGGCGAGCAGTACTTC.

The V call is TRBV27, the J call TRBJ1-5; D remains unclear. This CDR3 has 13 amino acids. Germline values: CDR1 MNHEY, CDR2 SMNVEV (reference sequence). Trimming pared 3 bases from V and 7 bases from J, leaving 10 bases between. The CDR3 region has the DNA TGTGCCAGCAGTTTGTTTCCCCGCCAGCCCCAGCATTTT. Translating it yields CASSLFPRQPQHF.

The chain recombines TRBV19 with TRBJ1-1; D remains ambiguous. Trimming removed 3 bases from V and 7 bases from J, with 18 bases in between. This CDR3 comprises 15 residues. Germline assignment: CDR1 LNHDA and CDR2 SQIVND (reference sequence). The CDR3: CASSILSKTKNEAFF. CDR3 nucleotides: TGTGCCAGTAGTATTTTATCAAAGACTAAAAATGAAGCTTTCTTT.

This clone was detected a few times. The chain links TRBV29-1 to TRBJ1-3; D is unclear. CDR1 SQVTM and CDR2 ANQGSEA come from the germline V gene. Trimming removed 4 bases at V and 7 bases at J, with 8 bases between. The CDR3 covers 11 residues. The CDR3 DNA reads TGCAGCGTTGGTGACTGGAACACCATATATTTT. Translation gives CSVGDWNTIYF.

The chain joins TRBV11-2 to TRBJ1-4, with D perhaps matching TRBD1 (6 bases). Per germline, CDR1 SGHAT and CDR2 FQNNGV. V lost 4 bases to trimming and J lost 8 bases, with 23 bases between them. The CDR3 has 17 residues. The CDR3 loop reads CASSSLKANRAGEKLFF. DNA of the CDR3: TGTGCCAGCAGCTCACTCAAAGCGAACAGGGCTGGGGAAAAACTGTTTTTT. The full variable domain, with the rest looked up from reference TRBV11-2 and TRBJ1-4, is EAGVAQSPRYKIIEKRQSVAFWCNPISGHATLYWYQQILGQGPKLLIQFQNNGVVDDSQLPKDRFSAERLKGVDSTLKIQPAKLEDSAVYLCASSSLKANRAGEKLFFGSGTQLSVL.

This clone was seen only once. The J gene is TRBJ2-7, the V gene TRBV6-6; 9 nucleotides agree with TRBD1. The germline CDR1 and CDR2 sequences are MNHNY and SVGAGI (reference sequence). The CDR3 loop spans 13 amino acids. The V segment lost 6 bases and the J segment 4 bases; nucleotides outside the gene matches: 4. CDR3 amino acids: CASRKTGGYEQYF. The CDR3 DNA sequence: TGTGCCAGCAGAAAGACAGGGGGATACGAGCAGTACTTC.

The chain has TRBV4-2 and TRBJ2-4; 9 positions agree with TRBD1. Per the germline V gene, CDR1 is LGHNA and CDR2 is YNFKEQ. The V segment lost 0 bases and the J segment 7 bases; nucleotides outside the gene matches: 4. This CDR3 has 15 residues. The CDR3 sequence: CASSQEGTGNNIQYF. The DNA for the CDR3 is TGTGCCAGCAGCCAAGAAGGGACAGGGAATAACATTCAGTACTTC.

The V and J genes are TRBV4-2 and TRBJ1-4; TRBD1 aligns across 7 bases. Germline V gene data show CDR1 as LGHNA and CDR2 as YNFKEQ. V was clipped by 2 bases and J by 0 bases; unmatched bases: 3. CDR3 size: 16 residues. As DNA, the CDR3 is TGTGCCAGCAGCCAATCGGACAGGTCAACTAATGAAAAACTGTTTTTT. Amino acid sequence: CASSQSDRSTNEKLFF.

This clone was seen a few times. This chain joins TRBV5-1 and TRBJ2-3; perhaps TRBD2 as D (5 bases). Trimming removed 3 bases from V and 7 bases from J, with 15 bases in between. Germline V gene sequence: CDR1 SGHRS, CDR2 YFSETQ. The CDR3 is 14 residues long. The CDR3 loop is CASSSGLPPYTQYF. DNA for the CDR3: TGCGCCAGCAGCTCTGGACTCCCTCCCTATACGCAGTATTTT.

This chain uses TRBV18 with TRBJ2-1; TRBD2 agrees at 13 bases. CDR3 size: 15 residues. Germline lookup yields CDR1 KGHSH and CDR2 LQKENI. V shed 5 bases, J shed 3 bases, and the junction held 1 base outside the gene matches. CDR3 amino acids: CASSRLAGGYNEQFF. The CDR3 nucleotides are TGTGCCAGCTCAAGACTAGCGGGAGGCTACAATGAGCAGTTCTTC. The complete variable domain, with remaining parts taken from reference TRBV18 and TRBJ2-1, reads NAGVMQNPRHLVRRRGQEARLRCSPMKGHSHVYWYRQLPEEGLKFMVYLQKENIIDESGMPKERFSAEFPKEGPSILRIQQVVRGDSAAYFCASSRLAGGYNEQFFGPGTRLTVL.

This clone was detected only a few times. V usage is TRBV4-1 and J usage is TRBJ1-1; the match to TRBD1 covers 7 bases. The CDR3 runs 15 residues. Trimming removed 4 bases from V and 5 bases from J; junction bases left unmatched: 10. Per the germline V gene, CDR1 is MGHRA and CDR2 is YSYEKL. The CDR3 nucleotides read TGCGCCAGCAGCCTTCTGGCACAGGGGAAGACTGAAGCTTTCTTT. It is translated as CASSLLAQGKTEAFF.

This sequence joins TRBV5-4 and TRBJ2-1; D remains ambiguous. Trimming removed 6 bases from V and 2 bases from J, with 12 bases in between. The CDR3 has 14 amino acids. CDR1 and CDR2 (germline): SGHNT, YYREEE (reference sequence). In DNA, the CDR3 is TGTGCCAGCAAGGAAGAACAGACCTACAATGAGCAGTTCTTC. This codes for CASKEEQTYNEQFF. The whole variable domain, filled in from reference TRBV5-4 and TRBJ2-1, reads ETGVTQSPTHLIKTRGQQVTLRCSSQSGHNTVSWYQQALGQGPQFIFQYYREEENGRGNFPPRFSGLQFPNYSSELNVNALELDDSALYLCASKEEQTYNEQFFGPGTRLTVL.

The rearrangement joins TRBV2 to TRBJ2-3, with 9 bases fitting TRBD2. The germline V gene encodes CDR1 SNHLY and CDR2 FYNNEI. After removal of 7 bases from V and 6 bases from J, the junction contained 11 bases not matched to a gene. The CDR3 covers 15 residues. CDR3: CASTVGSGGMDTQYF. The CDR3 DNA reads TGTGCCAGCACGGTGGGGAGCGGGGGGATGGATACGCAGTATTTT.

In its sample, this clone was seen a few times. This rearrangement joins TRBV18 to TRBJ2-1; D is unclear. CDR3 length: 12 residues. Per the germline V gene, CDR1 is KGHSH and CDR2 is LQKENI. The V end was cut by 0 bases, the J end by 5 bases, with 2 bases between. The CDR3 protein is CASSPPNNEQFF. Here the CDR3 DNA reads TGTGCCAGCTCACCACCTAACAATGAGCAGTTCTTC.

This clone was seen a handful of times. The chain combines TRBV30 with TRBJ1-2, with D perhaps TRBD1 (5 bases). CDR1 and CDR2 from the germline V gene are GTSNPN and SVGIG (reference sequence). Trimming removed 1 base at V and 5 bases at J, with 14 bases between. The CDR3 is 14 residues long. The CDR3 DNA reads TGTGCCTGGAGTGAGGGACGTCGTACGTATGGCTACACCTTC. This codes for CAWSEGRRTYGYTF.

The genes are TRBV5-1 and TRBJ2-3; possible D gene TRBD2, 5 bases. Deletions cut 5 bases from V and 4 bases from J, with 17 bases between. Germline V gene sequence: CDR1 SGHRS, CDR2 YFSETQ. This CDR3 has 15 amino acids. The CDR3, as DNA: TGCGCCAGCAGTGCGTCGGGAACTTGGTCAGATACGCAGTATTTT. This gives the protein CASSASGTWSDTQYF.